The sequence of this T cell receptor (beta chain) was determined in a study of T cell responses to AZD1222 COVID-19 vaccine. The germline V gene has CDR1 MDHEN and CDR2 SYDVKM. This CDR3 comprises 13 residues. V lost 6 bases to trimming and J lost 2 bases, with 10 bases between them. In regard to this clone: Its antigen is currently unknown.

Study results and limitations: Clonal diversity may have been underestimated, and the donors were mostly white British, with more females than males. Seropositive status at baseline applied to only 6 or 7 AZD1222 recipients. No day 14 peak samples; only post-peak repertoires were characterized.

Measured with immunoSEQ multiplex PCR; TCRdb has only the in-frame clones, and not every one. The data contain 110,000 or so clones, 88% of them singletons. This clonotype was obtained from an adult who received the AZD1222 COVID-19 vaccine. The source material was peripheral blood, sampled 28 days after the second AZD1222 dose. V and J are TRBV28 and TRBJ1-2, with D unresolved. The CDR3 loop reads CASRPPGNYGYTF. In DNA, the CDR3 is TGTGCCAGCAGGCCCCCCGGGAACTATGGCTACACCTTC.